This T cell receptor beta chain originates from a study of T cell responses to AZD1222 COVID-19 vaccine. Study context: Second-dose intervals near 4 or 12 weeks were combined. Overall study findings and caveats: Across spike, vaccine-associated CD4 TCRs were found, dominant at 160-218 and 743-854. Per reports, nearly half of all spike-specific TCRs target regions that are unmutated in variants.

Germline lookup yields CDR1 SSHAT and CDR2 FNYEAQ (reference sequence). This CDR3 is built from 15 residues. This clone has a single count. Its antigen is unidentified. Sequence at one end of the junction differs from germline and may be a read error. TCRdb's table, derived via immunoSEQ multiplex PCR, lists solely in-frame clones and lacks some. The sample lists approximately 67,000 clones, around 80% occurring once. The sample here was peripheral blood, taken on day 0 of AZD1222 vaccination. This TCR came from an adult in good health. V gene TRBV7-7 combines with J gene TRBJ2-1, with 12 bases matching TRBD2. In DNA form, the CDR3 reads TGTGCTAGCAGCTTAGGGTCTAGCGGGAGGGATGAGCAGTTCTTC. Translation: CASSLGSSGRDEQFF. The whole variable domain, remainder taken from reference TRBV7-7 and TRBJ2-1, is GAGVSQSPRYKVTKRGQDVTLRCDPISSHATLYWYQQALGQGPEFLTYFNYEAQPDKSGLPSDRFSAERPEGSISTLTIQRTEQRDSAMYRCASSLGSSGRDEQFFGPGTRLTVL.